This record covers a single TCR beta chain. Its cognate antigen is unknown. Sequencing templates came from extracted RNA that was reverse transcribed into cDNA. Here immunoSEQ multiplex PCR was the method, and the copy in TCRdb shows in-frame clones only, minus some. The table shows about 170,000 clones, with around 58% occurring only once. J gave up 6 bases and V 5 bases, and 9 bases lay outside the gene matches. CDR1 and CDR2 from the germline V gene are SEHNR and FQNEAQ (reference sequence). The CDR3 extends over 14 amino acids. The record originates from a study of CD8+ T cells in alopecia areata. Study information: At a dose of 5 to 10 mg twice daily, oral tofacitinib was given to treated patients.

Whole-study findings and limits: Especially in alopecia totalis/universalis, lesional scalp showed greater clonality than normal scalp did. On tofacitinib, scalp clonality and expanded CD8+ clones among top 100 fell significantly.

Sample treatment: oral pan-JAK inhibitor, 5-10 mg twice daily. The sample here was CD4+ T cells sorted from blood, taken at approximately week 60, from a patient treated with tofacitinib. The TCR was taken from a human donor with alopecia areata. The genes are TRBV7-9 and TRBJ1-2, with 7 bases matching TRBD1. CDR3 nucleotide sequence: TGTGCCAGCAGCGTACGACAGGGTGAGAATGGCTACACCTTC. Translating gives CASSVRQGENGYTF.